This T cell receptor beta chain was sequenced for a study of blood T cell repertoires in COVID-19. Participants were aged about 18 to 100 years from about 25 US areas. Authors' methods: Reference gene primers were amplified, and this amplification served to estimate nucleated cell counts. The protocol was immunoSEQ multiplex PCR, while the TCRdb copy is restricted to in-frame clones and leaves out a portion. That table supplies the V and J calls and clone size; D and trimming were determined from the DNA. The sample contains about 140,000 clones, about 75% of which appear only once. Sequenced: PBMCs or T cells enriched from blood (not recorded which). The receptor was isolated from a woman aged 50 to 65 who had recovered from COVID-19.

This CDR3 is CASSPGGGPSYNEQFF. The CDR3 bases are TGTGCCAGCAGCCCCGGCGGGGGGCCATCCTACAATGAGCAGTTCTTC. J is TRBJ2-1 and V is TRBV5-4, with TRBD2 matching 8 bases. CDR1 is SGHNT and CDR2 is YYREEE in the germline V gene (reference sequence). The CDR3 runs to 16 residues. V lost 4 bases to trimming and J lost 1 base; unmatched junction nucleotides: 7.